This T cell receptor beta chain is from a study of cytomegalovirus exposure and HLA in healthy donors. These donors, healthy bone marrow donors, were studied. The PCR ran on 60 Vbeta and 13 Jbeta primers. Authors' analysis steps: Around 11 million shared chains were among tens of millions of unique TCR beta chains counted in a later analysis. The method was immunoSEQ multiplex PCR; TCRdb's version includes in-frame clones alone and lacks a portion of them. V, J and clone size derive from that table, while D and trimming were established from the DNA sequence. The sample has around 150,000 clones, around 75% seen once. This CDR3 is built from 15 residues. Unmatched junction bases numbered 8, after V lost 4 bases and J lost 4 bases. CDR1 and CDR2 from the germline V gene are SEHNR and FQNEAQ (reference sequence).

Material: PBMCs. This clonotype was sampled from a male donor in good health and CMV-seronegative. The V and J genes are TRBV7-9 and TRBJ1-2; TRBD1 matches 8 bases. The CDR3 DNA follows: TGTGCCAGCAGCTACGGACAGGGATCGGTCTATGGCTACACCTTC. As protein: CASSYGQGSVYGYTF.